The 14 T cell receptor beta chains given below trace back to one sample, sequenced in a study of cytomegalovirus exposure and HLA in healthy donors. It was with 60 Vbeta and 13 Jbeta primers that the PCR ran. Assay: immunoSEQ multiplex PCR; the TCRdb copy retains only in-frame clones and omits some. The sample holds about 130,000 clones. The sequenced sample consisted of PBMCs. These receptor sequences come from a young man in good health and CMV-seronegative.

The CDR3, as DNA: TGTGCCAGCAGTTTATCGGGGCGGGAGGCGCGCTACGAGCAGTACTTC. Translating it yields CASSLSGREARYEQYF. This chain connects TRBV27 to TRBJ2-7, with 8 bases matching TRBD2. The CDR3 length is 16 residues. Germline CDR1 MNHEY, CDR2 SMNVEV (reference sequence). With 0 bases clipped from V and 3 bases from J, the junction kept 7 bases outside the gene matches.

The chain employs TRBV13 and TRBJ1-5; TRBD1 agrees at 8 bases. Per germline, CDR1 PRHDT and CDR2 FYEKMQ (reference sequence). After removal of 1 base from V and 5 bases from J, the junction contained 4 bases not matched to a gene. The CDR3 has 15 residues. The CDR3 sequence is CASSLAGGGYQPQHF. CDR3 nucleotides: TGTGCCAGCAGCTTAGCAGGGGGCGGGTATCAGCCCCAGCATTTT.

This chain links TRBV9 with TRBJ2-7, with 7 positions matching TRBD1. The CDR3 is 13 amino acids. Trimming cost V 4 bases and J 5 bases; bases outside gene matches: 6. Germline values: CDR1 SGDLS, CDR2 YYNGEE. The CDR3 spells CASSLWDSHEQYF. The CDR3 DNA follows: TGTGCCAGCAGCCTCTGGGACAGCCACGAGCAGTACTTC.

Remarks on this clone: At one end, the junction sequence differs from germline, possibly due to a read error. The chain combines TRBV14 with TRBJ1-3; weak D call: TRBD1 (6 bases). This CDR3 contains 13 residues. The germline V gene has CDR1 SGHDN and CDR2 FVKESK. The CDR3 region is CASSLEAQGQDHF. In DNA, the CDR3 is TGTGCCAGCAGCCTGGAGGCGCAGGGACAAGACCATTTT.

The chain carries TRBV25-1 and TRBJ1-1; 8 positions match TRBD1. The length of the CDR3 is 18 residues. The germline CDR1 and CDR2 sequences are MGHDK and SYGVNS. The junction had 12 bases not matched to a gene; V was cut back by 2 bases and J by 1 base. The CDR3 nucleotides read TGTGCCAGCAGTGAAGCGGGGACAGGCGGACAAAAGAACACTGAAGCTTTCTTT. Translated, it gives CASSEAGTGGQKNTEAFF.

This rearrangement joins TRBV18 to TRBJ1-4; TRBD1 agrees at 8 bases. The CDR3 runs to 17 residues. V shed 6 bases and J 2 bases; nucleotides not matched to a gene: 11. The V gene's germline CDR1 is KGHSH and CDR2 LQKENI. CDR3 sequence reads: CASSATGNRGTNEKLFF. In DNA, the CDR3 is TGTGCCAGCTCGGCAACGGGAAACAGGGGGACTAATGAAAAACTGTTTTTT.

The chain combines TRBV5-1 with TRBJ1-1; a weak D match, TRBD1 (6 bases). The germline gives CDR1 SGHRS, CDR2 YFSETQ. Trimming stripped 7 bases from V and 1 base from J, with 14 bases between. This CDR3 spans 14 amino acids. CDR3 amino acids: CASAPKTGNTEAFF. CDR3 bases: TGCGCCAGCGCCCCCAAGACAGGGAACACTGAAGCTTTCTTT.

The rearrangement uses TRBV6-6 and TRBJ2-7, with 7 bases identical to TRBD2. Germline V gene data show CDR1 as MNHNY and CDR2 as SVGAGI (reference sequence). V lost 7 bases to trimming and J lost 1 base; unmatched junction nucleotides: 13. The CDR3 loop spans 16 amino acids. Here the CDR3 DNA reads TGTGCCAGCACCCATCGGGCGGGGGTCGAATCCTACGAGCAGTACTTC. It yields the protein CASTHRAGVESYEQYF.

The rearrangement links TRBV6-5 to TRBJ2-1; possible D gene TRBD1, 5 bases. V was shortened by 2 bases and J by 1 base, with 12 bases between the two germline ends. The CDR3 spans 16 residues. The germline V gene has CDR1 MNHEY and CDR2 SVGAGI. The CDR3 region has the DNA TGTGCCAGCAGTTACGCCCAGGGAACGTCCTACAATGAGCAGTTCTTC. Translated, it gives CASSYAQGTSYNEQFF.

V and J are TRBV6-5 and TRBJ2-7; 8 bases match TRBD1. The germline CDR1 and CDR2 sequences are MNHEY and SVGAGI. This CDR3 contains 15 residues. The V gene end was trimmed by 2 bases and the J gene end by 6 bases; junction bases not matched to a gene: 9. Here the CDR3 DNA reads TGTGCCAGCAGTTACCAGGACAGGGCTGGTTTCGAGCAGTACTTC. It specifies CASSYQDRAGFEQYF.

The CDR3 bases are TGTGCCAGCAGCGAGGGACAGGGAGCAGAGACCCAGTACTTC. Translating it yields CASSEGQGAETQYF. This chain uses TRBV11-2 with TRBJ2-5; TRBD1 matches 9 bases. The V segment lost 5 bases and the J segment 4 bases; nucleotides outside the gene matches: 5. The CDR3 length is 14 residues. Looked up from germline, CDR1 is SGHAT and CDR2 is FQNNGV.

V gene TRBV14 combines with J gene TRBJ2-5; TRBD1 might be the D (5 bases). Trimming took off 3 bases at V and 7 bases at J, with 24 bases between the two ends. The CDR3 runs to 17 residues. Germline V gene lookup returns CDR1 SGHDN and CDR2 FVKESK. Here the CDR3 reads CASSQTRIQDGVSTQYF. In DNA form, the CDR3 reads TGTGCCAGCAGCCAGACAAGAATACAGGATGGAGTCTCGACCCAGTACTTC. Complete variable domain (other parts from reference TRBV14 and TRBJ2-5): EAGVTQFPSHSVIEKGQTVTLRCDPISGHDNLYWYRRVMGKEIKFLLHFVKESKQDESGMPNNRFLAERTGGTYSTLKVQPAELEDSGVYFCASSQTRIQDGVSTQYFGPGTRLLVL.

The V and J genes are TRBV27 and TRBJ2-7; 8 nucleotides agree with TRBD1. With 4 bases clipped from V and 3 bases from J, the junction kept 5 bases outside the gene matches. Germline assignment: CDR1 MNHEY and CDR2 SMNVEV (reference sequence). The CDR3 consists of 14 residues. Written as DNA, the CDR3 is TGTGCCAGCAGTTCACTGGACAGGGTCTACGAGCAGTACTTC. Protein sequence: CASSSLDRVYEQYF.

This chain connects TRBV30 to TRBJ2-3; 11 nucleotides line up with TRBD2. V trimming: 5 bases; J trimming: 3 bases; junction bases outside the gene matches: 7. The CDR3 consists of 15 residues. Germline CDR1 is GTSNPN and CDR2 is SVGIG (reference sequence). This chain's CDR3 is CAWDLAGGWTDTQYF. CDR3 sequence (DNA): TGTGCCTGGGACTTAGCGGGAGGGTGGACAGATACGCAGTATTTT.